The 20 T cell receptor beta chains listed next were all sequenced from one sample in a study of identical twins. Each CDR3 protein gets one entry after TCRdb re-called the 5' RACE reads with MiXCR. The repertoire holds roughly 700,000 distinct CDR3 sequences, with over 8.5% as singletons. The sample was also linked to a second study, of yellow fever vaccine responses in identical twins.

The sequenced sample was PBMCs. These receptors all come from a woman aged 18-30 years in good health.

In this sample, this clonotype turned up many times. The V gene is TRBV15, the J gene TRBJ2-4, with 8 positions matching TRBD2. V trimming: 0 bases; J trimming: 3 bases; junction bases outside the gene matches: 7. Germline assignment: CDR1 LNHNV and CDR2 YYDKDF (reference sequence). This CDR3 is 17 amino acids long. The CDR3 spells CATSRDWSSGVKNIQYF. As DNA, the CDR3 is TGTGCCACCAGCAGAGATTGGAGTAGCGGGGTCAAAAACATTCAGTACTTC.

This clonotype was seen at least ten times. The chain couples TRBV12-3 or TRBV12-4 to TRBJ2-2; 12 bases are shared with TRBD2. Trimming removed 6 bases from V and 5 bases from J; junction bases left unmatched: 19. This CDR3 has 20 residues. The CDR3 sequence: CASRSPTLTSGRLGTGELFF. For the CDR3, the DNA is TGTGCCAGCAGATCCCCGACGCTAACTAGCGGGAGGTTGGGAACCGGGGAGCTGTTTTTT.

This clonotype has a handful of counts. The J gene is TRBJ2-5, the V gene TRBV9; TRBD2 aligns across 7 bases. The CDR3 totals 15 residues. V trimming: 0 bases; J trimming: 6 bases; junction bases outside the gene matches: 8. The V gene's germline CDR1 is SGDLS and CDR2 YYNGEE. The CDR3 loop reads CASSVGEGRWKTQYF. As DNA, the CDR3 is TGTGCCAGCAGCGTAGGGGAGGGGCGGTGGAAGACCCAGTACTTC.

This chain connects TRBV25-1 to TRBJ2-7, with D tentatively TRBD1 (5 bases). Trimming pared 4 bases from V and 5 bases from J, leaving 12 bases between. CDR1 is MGHDK and CDR2 is SYGVNS in the germline V gene. The CDR3 is 13 residues long. The CDR3 protein is CASSGPDRNEQYF. Here the CDR3 DNA reads TGTGCCAGCAGTGGCCCCGACAGAAACGAGCAGTACTTC.

This clonotype has just a few counts. This chain joins TRBV7-6 and TRBJ2-7; 10 bases align to TRBD2. Per the germline V gene, CDR1 is SGHVS and CDR2 is FNYEAQ. The CDR3 has 16 amino acids. V was pared by 4 bases and J by 2 bases, with 8 bases of the junction left unmatched. The CDR3 bases are TGTGCCAGCAGCTCGAATAGCGGGGGGTGGACCTACGAGCAGTACTTC. Its protein is CASSSNSGGWTYEQYF. The full variable domain, with the rest looked up from reference TRBV7-6 and TRBJ2-7, is GAGVSQSPRYKVTKRGQDVALRCDPISGHVSLYWYRQALGQGPEFLTYFNYEAQQDKSGLPNDRFSAERPEGSISTLTIQRTEQRDSAMYRCASSSNSGGWTYEQYFGPGTRLTVT.

This clonotype appeared a few times. The chain carries TRBV20-1 and TRBJ2-1; D perhaps matches TRBD2 (6 bases). CDR1 is DFQATT and CDR2 is SNEGSKA in the germline V gene (reference sequence). V lost 3 bases and J lost 3, with 12 bases in between. The CDR3 loop spans 14 amino acids. For the CDR3, the DNA is TGCAGTGCTAGCCGGGACTCCATCTACAATGAGCAGTTCTTC. Amino acid sequence: CSASRDSIYNEQFF.

There are many counts of this clonotype. The chain couples TRBV20-1 to TRBJ2-1; D unresolved. The CDR3 contains 14 residues. CDR1 is DFQATT, CDR2 SNEGSKA, per germline (reference sequence). V lost 5 bases to trimming and J lost 0 bases, with 11 bases between them. CDR3 DNA sequence: TGCAGTGCTCGACATACGCCCTCCTACAATGAGCAGTTCTTC. It is translated as CSARHTPSYNEQFF.

This clonotype was found many times. The chain couples TRBV10-3 to TRBJ2-7; the D is unclear. The CDR3 length is 13 residues. V lost 7 bases and J 9 bases, leaving 19 bases between the germline ends. In germline, CDR1 is ENHRY, CDR2 SYGVKD. The CDR3 sequence is CAINTPPDIGQYF. CDR3 sequence (DNA): TGTGCCATCAATACCCCTCCCGATATCGGGCAGTACTTC.

The rearrangement links TRBV4-3 to TRBJ2-3; D gene ambiguous. Germline CDR1 LGHNA, CDR2 YSLEER. This CDR3 is 15 amino acids long. Trimming shortened V by 1 base and J by 6 bases, and 14 bases separated the two germline ends. CDR3 coding DNA: TGCGCCAGCAGCCAAGGTCGGGCATATGGGGATACGCAGTATTTT. Its protein product is CASSQGRAYGDTQYF.

This clonotype was seen repeatedly, ten times or more. The chain has TRBV4-1 and TRBJ2-7, with D unresolved. This CDR3 is 13 amino acids long. The germline V gene encodes CDR1 MGHRA and CDR2 YSYEKL. The V and J ends lost 2 bases and 3 bases respectively, with 8 bases between them. CDR3 sequence reads: CASSQRERYEQYF. The CDR3 DNA is TGCGCCAGCAGCCAAAGAGAGCGCTACGAGCAGTACTTC.

The V and J genes are TRBV11-3 and TRBJ2-4; D not resolved. Trimming pared 1 base from V and 9 bases from J, leaving 10 bases between. The length of the CDR3 is 13 residues. Germline V gene lookup returns CDR1 SGHNT and CDR2 YENEEA. The chain's CDR3 is CASSLGPASIQYF. CDR3 sequence (DNA): TGTGCCAGCAGCTTAGGTCCGGCGAGCATTCAGTACTTC.

This clonotype was observed many times. The chain combines TRBV28 with TRBJ2-5; D possibly corresponds to TRBD1 (6 bases). The CDR3 is 15 residues long. V lost 6 bases and J 1 base, leaving 15 bases between the germline ends. CDR1 and CDR2 (germline): MDHEN, SYDVKM. The CDR3 reads CASSTLEQGQETQYF. The CDR3 DNA is TGTGCCAGCAGCACATTAGAACAGGGCCAAGAGACCCAGTACTTC.

This clonotype was observed a few times. V is TRBV20-1 and J is TRBJ2-3; maybe TRBD2 (5 bases). V lost 0 bases, J lost 2 bases, and 12 bases lay in between. This CDR3 comprises 15 residues. CDR1 is DFQATT and CDR2 is SNEGSKA in the germline V gene (reference sequence). CDR3 in amino acids: CSARDASLYTDTQYF. The CDR3 region has the DNA TGCAGTGCTAGAGATGCTAGCCTATACACAGATACGCAGTATTTT.

This clonotype was seen a handful of times. The chain carries TRBV3-1 and TRBJ2-1, with 14 bases matching TRBD2. CDR1 is LGHDT and CDR2 is YNNKEL in the germline V gene (reference sequence). This CDR3 has 16 residues. With 4 bases clipped from V and 7 bases from J, the junction kept 6 bases outside the gene matches. The DNA for the CDR3 is TGTGCCAGCAGCCGTCGGACTAGCGGGGGGTCTAATGAGCAGTTCTTC. It codes for CASSRRTSGGSNEQFF.

V and J are TRBV6-1 and TRBJ1-2, with TRBD1 matching over 7 bases. The CDR3 covers 15 residues. Germline loops: CDR1 MNHNS, CDR2 SASEGT. Trimming cost V 6 bases and J 3 bases; bases outside gene matches: 10. CDR3 region: CASSPRRGRDYGYTF. The DNA of the CDR3 is TGTGCCAGCAGCCCCCGGAGGGGGCGAGACTATGGCTACACCTTC.

V is TRBV3-1 and J is TRBJ2-1; D is ambiguous. V lost 4 bases and J lost 1, with 11 bases in between. The germline V gene encodes CDR1 LGHDT and CDR2 YNNKEL (reference sequence). The CDR3 is made up of 15 amino acids. DNA for the CDR3: TGTGCCAGCAGCCCGGACCAGAAATCCTACAATGAGCAGTTCTTC. This gives the protein CASSPDQKSYNEQFF.

This clonotype showed up just a few times. J is TRBJ2-3 and V is TRBV5-1, with D tentatively TRBD1 or TRBD2 (5 bases each). Germline lookup yields CDR1 SGHRS and CDR2 YFSETQ. The V end lost 4 bases, the J end lost 4 bases, and 19 bases lay between the germline ends. The CDR3 has 16 residues. Here the CDR3 reads CASSLTETRGADTQYF. CDR3 bases: TGCGCCAGCAGCCTGACTGAGACCCGAGGGGCAGATACGCAGTATTTT. The full variable domain, its missing parts supplied by reference TRBV5-1 and TRBJ2-3, is KAGVTQTPRYLIKTRGQQVTLSCSPISGHRSVSWYQQTPGQGLQFLFEYFSETQRNKGNFPGRFSGRQFSNSRSEMNVSTLELGDSALYLCASSLTETRGADTQYFGPGTRLTVL.

In this sample, this clonotype turned up many times. CDR3 residues: CASSARRDTQYF. The DNA for the CDR3 is TGTGCCAGTAGTGCTAGACGTGATACGCAGTATTTT. The rearrangement joins TRBV19 to TRBJ2-3; no firm D call. The V end lost 5 bases, the J end lost 6 bases, and 9 bases lay between the germline ends. Germline lookup yields CDR1 LNHDA and CDR2 SQIVND (reference sequence). This CDR3 spans 12 amino acids.

V gene TRBV7-3 combines with J gene TRBJ2-2, with TRBD2 matching 7 bases. CDR3 length: 16 residues. Germline lookup yields CDR1 SGHTA and CDR2 FQGTGA. Germline trimming cut 5 bases from V and 4 bases from J; bases unmatched to any gene: 10. This CDR3 reads CASSRERDSATGELFF. The CDR3 nucleotides are TGTGCCAGCAGCAGAGAGCGGGACTCAGCCACCGGGGAGCTGTTTTTT.

Only a few counts were recorded for this clonotype. V and J are TRBV7-9 and TRBJ2-7, with 15 bases identical to TRBD2. V dropped 5 bases and J dropped 4; count of bases not matched to a gene: 3. This CDR3 has 15 amino acids. In germline, CDR1 is SEHNR, CDR2 FQNEAQ (reference sequence). CDR3 sequence: CASSGGTSGRYEQYF. For the CDR3, the DNA is TGTGCCAGCAGCGGAGGGACTAGCGGGAGGTACGAGCAGTACTTC.